The 30 T cell receptor beta chains reported below all come from one sample, sequenced in a study of T cell responses to AZD1222 COVID-19 vaccine. Sequencing was performed with immunoSEQ multiplex PCR; in TCRdb, only in-frame clones are kept and a portion is missing. The sample holds around 87,000 clones, roughly 93% seen once. Here the sequenced sample was peripheral blood, taken on day 0 of AZD1222 vaccination. The receptors stem from an adult in good health.

The V gene is TRBV30, the J gene TRBJ1-3, with a weak D call TRBD1 (5 bases). The CDR3 spans 10 residues. Trimming cost V 3 bases and J 11 bases, with 8 bases left between them. Germline-derived CDR1 and CDR2 are GTSNPN and SVGIG (reference sequence). This chain's CDR3 is CAWSLGAIYF. The CDR3 DNA follows: TGTGCCTGGAGCCTAGGGGCCATATATTTT.

The rearrangement joins TRBV12-3 or TRBV12-4 to TRBJ1-1, with 10 bases matching TRBD1. The CDR3 has 13 amino acids. J lost 9 bases, V lost 5 bases, and 6 bases had no gene match. CDR3 region: CASSQPGQGKAFF. The CDR3 DNA follows: TGTGCCAGCAGTCAACCGGGACAGGGGAAAGCTTTCTTT.

The genes are TRBV19 and TRBJ2-1; TRBD2 aligns across 8 bases. V gave up 3 bases and J gave up 2 bases; unmatched junction bases: 6. The CDR3 length is 16 residues. Germline V gene lookup returns CDR1 LNHDA and CDR2 SQIVND (reference sequence). For the CDR3, the DNA is TGTGCCAGTAGTATGGGAGCGGGGGTCCCCTACAATGAGCAGTTCTTC. Translation: CASSMGAGVPYNEQFF.

This sequence joins TRBV2 and TRBJ2-1, with 9 bases matching TRBD1. Germline V CDR1 and CDR2: SNHLY, FYNNEI. This CDR3 has 14 residues. The junction had 6 bases not matched to a gene; V was cut back by 6 bases and J by 6 bases. The CDR3 sequence: CASSRDRAVNEQFF. The CDR3, as DNA: TGTGCCAGCAGCCGGGACAGGGCTGTCAATGAGCAGTTCTTC.

This clone occurred once. This chain uses TRBV7-3 with TRBJ2-3; D unclear. V lost 5 bases and J lost 3, with 9 bases in between. The CDR3 runs to 13 residues. Germline lookup yields CDR1 SGHTA and CDR2 FQGTGA. CDR3: CASSNRVTDTQYF. Written as DNA, the CDR3 is TGTGCCAGCAGCAACCGGGTTACAGATACGCAGTATTTT.

V and J are TRBV15 and TRBJ2-1; 7 bases agree with TRBD2. V gave up 4 bases and J gave up 8 bases; unmatched junction bases: 11. CDR1 LNHNV and CDR2 YYDKDF come from the germline V gene (reference sequence). The CDR3 has 15 amino acids. CDR3 sequence: CATSIDPGGGYEQFF. The CDR3 DNA follows: TGTGCCACCAGCATAGACCCGGGGGGAGGGTATGAGCAGTTCTTC.

The V call is TRBV4-2, the J call TRBJ2-7; D assignment may be TRBD1 or TRBD2 (6 bases each). CDR3 length: 16 residues. Germline CDR1 is LGHNA and CDR2 is YNFKEQ. V lost 0 bases and J lost 4, with 16 bases in between. CDR3 coding DNA: TGTGCCAGCAGCCAAGACACGGGGGCGAGGTCTTACGAGCAGTACTTC. Amino acid sequence: CASSQDTGARSYEQYF.

This chain's CDR3 is CASSEALHVDSQYF. The CDR3, as DNA: TGTGCCAGCAGTGAAGCGCTTCATGTAGACAGTCAGTACTTC. The chain has TRBV6-1 and TRBJ2-7; a weak D match, TRBD1 (5 bases). Germline CDR1 reads MNHNS; CDR2 reads SASEGT. V lost 0 bases to trimming and J lost 10 bases, with 16 bases between them. The CDR3 has 14 residues.

The chain has TRBV29-1 and TRBJ1-2; 9 bases agree with TRBD1. Germline V lookup: CDR1 SQVTM, CDR2 ANQGSEA. The CDR3 extends over 14 amino acids. J lost 10 bases, V lost 3 bases, and 12 bases had no gene match. CDR3 DNA sequence: TGCAGCGTTGATCGGGATGGGACAGGGATGGACTACACCTTC. Its translation is CSVDRDGTGMDYTF.

J is TRBJ2-7 and V is TRBV25-1; the match to TRBD1 covers 7 bases. CDR3 length: 15 amino acids. Germline V gene data show CDR1 as MGHDK and CDR2 as SYGVNS. V trimming: 3 bases; J trimming: 6 bases; junction bases outside the gene matches: 11. The CDR3 is CASSESLQGNLEQYF. The CDR3 DNA follows: TGTGCCAGCAGTGAGTCGCTACAGGGGAACCTCGAGCAGTACTTC.

This clone was counted once. This chain connects TRBV4-1 to TRBJ1-2; unclear D gene. CDR1 is MGHRA and CDR2 is YSYEKL in the germline V gene. The CDR3 is 15 amino acids. Trimming took 4 bases from V and 3 from J, leaving 15 bases between them. The CDR3 nucleotides are TGCGCCAGCAGCCCTCCAACCACCTCCTACTATGGCTACACCTTC. This gives the protein CASSPPTTSYYGYTF.

The chain carries TRBV13 and TRBJ1-4, with TRBD1 matching 10 bases. Trimming cost V 3 bases and J 11 bases; bases outside gene matches: 6. Germline loops: CDR1 PRHDT, CDR2 FYEKMQ (reference sequence). The CDR3 length is 14 residues. The CDR3 region is CASSFGTGVDKLFF. In nucleotides, the CDR3 is TGTGCCAGCAGCTTCGGGACAGGGGTAGACAAACTGTTTTTT. The full variable domain, in which reference TRBV13 and TRBJ1-4 provide the parts outside the CDR3, is AAGVIQSPRHLIKEKRETATLKCYPIPRHDTVYWYQQGPGQDPQFLISFYEKMQSDKGSIPDRFSAQQFSDYHSELNMSSLELGDSALYFCASSFGTGVDKLFFGSGTQLSVL.

V and J are TRBV5-1 and TRBJ2-7; either TRBD1 or TRBD2 may supply D (5 bases each). The CDR3 is 15 amino acids. Germline V CDR1 and CDR2: SGHRS, YFSETQ. Between the trimmed V and J ends, which lost 0 bases and 5 bases, there was a span of 15 bases. The CDR3 region has the DNA TGCGCCAGCAGCTTGGACGGGGCACGGTCTGACGAGCAGTACTTC. Its protein is CASSLDGARSDEQYF.

This clone occurred once. The gene calls are TRBV3-1 (or the pseudogene TRBV3-2) and TRBJ2-5, with TRBD2 matching over 8 bases. The germline CDR1 and CDR2 sequences are LGHDT and YNNKEL (reference sequence). Trimming removed 3 bases from V and 0 bases from J; junction bases left unmatched: 6. This CDR3 region has 16 residues. CDR3 region: CASSHVAGPYQETQYF. The CDR3 DNA sequence: TGTGCCAGCAGCCATGTAGCGGGGCCGTACCAAGAGACCCAGTACTTC.

This clone was picked up one time. The chain is built from TRBV5-6 and TRBJ1-1, with D uncertain. The CDR3 totals 15 residues. Looked up from germline, CDR1 is SGHDT and CDR2 is YYEEEE. Trimming left V 4 bases short and J 2 bases short, with 15 bases between. CDR3 residues: CASSTLGITNTEAFF. The CDR3 nucleotides read TGTGCCAGCAGCACCCTTGGTATAACTAACACTGAAGCTTTCTTT.

The chain has TRBV5-4 and TRBJ2-1; the D gene is possibly TRBD2 (6 bases). Germline loops: CDR1 SGHNT, CDR2 YYREEE (reference sequence). CDR3 length equals 16 residues. V was trimmed by 0 bases and J by 5 bases, leaving 15 bases between them. The CDR3 protein is CASSLVWGLGDNEQFF. The CDR3 DNA reads TGTGCCAGCAGCTTGGTTTGGGGACTGGGGGACAATGAGCAGTTCTTC.

The chain couples TRBV18 to TRBJ1-4; the D is unclear. Between the trimmed V and J ends, which lost 5 bases and 3 bases, there was a span of 10 bases. Per the germline V gene, CDR1 is KGHSH and CDR2 is LQKENI. The CDR3 covers 14 residues. The CDR3 reads CASSEYGPNEKLFF. CDR3 bases: TGTGCCAGCTCAGAGTACGGACCTAATGAAAAACTGTTTTTT.

The chain uses TRBV7-3 and TRBJ1-1; D remains unclear. The CDR3 is made up of 10 amino acids. Between the trimmed V and J ends, which lost 8 bases and 2 bases, there was a span of 3 bases. Germline V gene sequence: CDR1 SGHTA, CDR2 FQGTGA. This CDR3 is CASPNTEAFF. CDR3 coding DNA: TGTGCCAGCCCTAACACTGAAGCTTTCTTT.

The chain recombines TRBV5-1 with TRBJ1-1, with TRBD1 as a possible D gene (6 bases). CDR1 and CDR2 from the germline V gene are SGHRS and YFSETQ. The CDR3 is 14 residues long. Trimming removed 7 bases from V and 0 bases from J, with 13 bases in between. CDR3 amino acids: CASGAGTMNTEAFF. The DNA for the CDR3 is TGCGCCAGCGGAGCGGGGACAATGAACACTGAAGCTTTCTTT.

The V call is TRBV28, the J call TRBJ1-2; possibly TRBD1 for D (6 bases). With 5 bases removed from V and 8 bases from J, the gap between germline ends came to 18 bases. Germline V gene lookup returns CDR1 MDHEN and CDR2 SYDVKM. This CDR3 spans 14 amino acids. For the CDR3, the DNA is TGTGCCAGCAGTAGAACCAGACAGGTTGGAGGCTACACCTTC. Translation gives CASSRTRQVGGYTF.

The chain is built from TRBV6-2 or TRBV6-3 and TRBJ1-5; D is possibly TRBD1 (6 bases). This CDR3 has 16 amino acids. The V and J ends lost 2 bases and 11 bases respectively, with 22 bases between them. Germline lookup yields CDR1 MNHEY and CDR2 SVGEGT. The CDR3 nucleotides are TGTGCCAGCAGTTACCGGGACACAACGCTTCGAGGGACCCAGCATTTT. It translates to CASSYRDTTLRGTQHF.

The rearrangement joins TRBV7-3 to TRBJ2-1; 8 bases fit TRBD2. The CDR3 covers 15 residues. Germline trimming cut 4 bases from V and 2 bases from J; bases unmatched to any gene: 4. The germline gives CDR1 SGHTA, CDR2 FQGTGA. The CDR3 coding sequence is TGTGCCAGCAGCTCCGACGGGGGGGCCTACAATGAGCAGTTCTTC. Its translation is CASSSDGGAYNEQFF.

V gene TRBV19 combines with J gene TRBJ1-4; D is unresolved. Trimming removed 4 bases from V and 0 bases from J, with 9 bases in between. Germline V gene sequence: CDR1 LNHDA, CDR2 SQIVND (reference sequence). The CDR3 covers 15 residues. The CDR3 loop is CASSTNPATNEKLFF. CDR3 nucleotide sequence: TGTGCCAGTAGTACAAACCCTGCAACTAATGAAAAACTGTTTTTT.

V usage is TRBV3-1 (or the pseudogene TRBV3-2) and J usage is TRBJ1-2; D possibly corresponds to TRBD1 (5 bases). CDR3 length: 13 amino acids. CDR1 and CDR2 from the germline V gene are LGHDT and YNNKEL (reference sequence). V was pared by 1 base and J by 6 bases, with 9 bases between. This CDR3 reads CASSQVTGNGYTF. In nucleotides, the CDR3 is TGTGCCAGCAGCCAAGTTACAGGCAATGGCTACACCTTC.

This clone appeared a single time. The chain couples TRBV19 to TRBJ1-5; possible D gene TRBD1, 5 bases. The CDR3 is 16 amino acids. V was pared by 6 bases and J by 0 bases, with 15 bases between. Germline CDR1 LNHDA, CDR2 SQIVND (reference sequence). CDR3 in DNA: TGTGCCAGTAGCCCCTGGGCAGGGAATAGCAATCAGCCCCAGCATTTT. It codes for CASSPWAGNSNQPQHF.

This clone was seen just once. The gene calls are TRBV2 and TRBJ1-2; the match to TRBD1 covers 9 bases. The CDR3 consists of 13 residues. V was pared by 3 bases and J by 8 bases, with 4 bases of the junction left unmatched. Looked up from germline, CDR1 is SNHLY and CDR2 is FYNNEI. This chain's CDR3 is CASSEGQGRGYTF. The CDR3 DNA follows: TGTGCCAGCAGTGAGGGACAGGGAAGGGGCTACACCTTC.

This chain links TRBV7-9 with TRBJ1-1; D not certain. This CDR3 is built from 13 residues. The V gene lost 5 bases and the J gene lost 5 bases, with 12 bases spanning the gap. Germline assignment: CDR1 SEHNR and CDR2 FQNEAQ (reference sequence). In DNA form, the CDR3 reads TGTGCCAGCAGCCCGCTAGACATAACTGAAGCTTTCTTT. This sequence encodes CASSPLDITEAFF.

The V call is TRBV4-3, the J call TRBJ2-7, with TRBD2 matching 7 bases. Germline CDR1 and CDR2: LGHNA and YSLEER. The V gene end was trimmed by 3 bases and the J gene end by 5 bases; junction bases not matched to a gene: 4. The CDR3 is made up of 13 amino acids. The CDR3 sequence is CASSHVSGDEQYF. In nucleotides, the CDR3 is TGCGCCAGCAGCCATGTAAGCGGGGACGAGCAGTACTTC.

The chain carries TRBV10-1 and TRBJ1-5, with D possibly TRBD1 on 6 matching bases. Germline V CDR1 and CDR2: WNHNN, SYGVQD (reference sequence). V dropped 7 bases and J dropped 2 bases, with 12 bases sitting between them. This CDR3 is 14 amino acids long. The CDR3 is CASIGGAGNQPQHF. In nucleotides, the CDR3 is TGCGCCAGCATTGGGGGCGCAGGCAATCAGCCCCAGCATTTT.

V gene TRBV7-9 combines with J gene TRBJ2-7; TRBD1 agrees at 10 bases. V lost 7 bases, J lost 7 bases, and 13 bases stayed unmatched. Germline-derived CDR1 and CDR2 are SEHNR and FQNEAQ (reference sequence). CDR3 length: 15 amino acids. DNA for the CDR3: TGTGCCAGCACCACAACAGGGACAGGGGCCAGGGAGCAGTACTTC. The encoded protein is CASTTTGTGAREQYF. Full variable domain (missing parts from reference TRBV7-9 and TRBJ2-7): DTGVSQNPRHKITKRGQNVTFRCDPISEHNRLYWYRQTLGQGPEFLTYFQNEAQLEKSRLLSDRFSAERPKGSFSTLEIQRTEQGDSAMYLCASTTTGTGAREQYFGPGTRLTVT.